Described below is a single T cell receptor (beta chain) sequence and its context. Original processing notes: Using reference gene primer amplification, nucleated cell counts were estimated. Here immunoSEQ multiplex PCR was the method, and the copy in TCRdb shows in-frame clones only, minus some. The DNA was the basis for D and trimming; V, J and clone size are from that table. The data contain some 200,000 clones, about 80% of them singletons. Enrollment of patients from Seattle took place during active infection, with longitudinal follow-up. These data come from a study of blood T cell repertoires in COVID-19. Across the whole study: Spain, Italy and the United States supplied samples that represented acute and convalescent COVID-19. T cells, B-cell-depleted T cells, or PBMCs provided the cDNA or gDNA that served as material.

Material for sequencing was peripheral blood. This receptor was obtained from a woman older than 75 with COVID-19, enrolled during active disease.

CDR3 sequence reads: CASSLSGAGGRYEQYF. CDR3 in DNA: TGTGCCAGCAGTTTATCTGGGGCAGGGGGGCGCTACGAGCAGTACTTC. The chain recombines TRBV27 with TRBJ2-7; D is possibly TRBD1 (7 bases). The CDR3 spans 16 residues. V shed 0 bases and J shed 3 bases, with 15 bases lying between them. Germline V CDR1 and CDR2: MNHEY, SMNVEV (reference sequence).